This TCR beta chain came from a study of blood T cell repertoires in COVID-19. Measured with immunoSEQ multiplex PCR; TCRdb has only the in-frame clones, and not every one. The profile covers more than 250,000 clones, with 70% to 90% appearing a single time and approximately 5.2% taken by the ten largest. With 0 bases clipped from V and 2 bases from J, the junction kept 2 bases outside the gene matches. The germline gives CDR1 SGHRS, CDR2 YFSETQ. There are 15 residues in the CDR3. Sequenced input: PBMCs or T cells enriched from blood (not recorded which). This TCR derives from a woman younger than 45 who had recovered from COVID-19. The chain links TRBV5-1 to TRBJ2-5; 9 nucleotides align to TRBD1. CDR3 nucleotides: TGCGCCAGCAGCTTGGGGGACAGGGCGCAAGAGACCCAGTACTTC. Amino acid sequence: CASSLGDRAQETQYF.